Listed below are T cell receptor beta chains from one sample, sequenced in a study of control samples from healthy donors and cancer patients. Only in-frame clones appear in the TCRdb table, and some are missing; sequencing was by immunoSEQ multiplex PCR. Of about 29,000 clones in the sample, nearly 90% are singletons; the top ten hold approximately 3.6%. Material: formalin-fixed, paraffin-embedded tissue. These receptor sequences come from a female donor with melanoma. CDR3s include the opening cysteine and the closing phenylalanine or tryptophan. Each record gives: CDR3 length, V gene, CDR3 protein.

15 | TRBV7-2 | CASSLAIGVGEKLFF
14 | TRBV7-2 | CASSLASGRETQYF
17 | TRBV5-4 | CASSLVEERLAKNIQYF
14 | TRBV9 | CASSVSGVTTEAFF
15 | TRBV19 | CASSIGAVTLGAQHF
13 | TRBV29-1 | CSVLQGTGNTIYF
19 | TRBV6-1 | CASSEYHRDSLYSNQPQHF
15 | TRBV15 | CATSRDNAANTEAFF
15 | TRBV7-2 | CASSFGTGGNEKLFF
14 | TRBV19 | CASSHLTGTTEAFF
11 | TRBV7-2 | CASSLIYEQYF
13 | TRBV6-6 | CASSRAGGNTIYF
18 | TRBV4-1 | CASTPGLAGPKGSYEQYF
16 | TRBV19 | CASSIRSAGDPNEQFF
16 | TRBV5-1 | CASSLAVGRETDTQYF
15 | TRBV7-6 | CASSSRWGRVNEQFF
17 | TRBV5-1 | CASSLEFRLAGVGEQFF